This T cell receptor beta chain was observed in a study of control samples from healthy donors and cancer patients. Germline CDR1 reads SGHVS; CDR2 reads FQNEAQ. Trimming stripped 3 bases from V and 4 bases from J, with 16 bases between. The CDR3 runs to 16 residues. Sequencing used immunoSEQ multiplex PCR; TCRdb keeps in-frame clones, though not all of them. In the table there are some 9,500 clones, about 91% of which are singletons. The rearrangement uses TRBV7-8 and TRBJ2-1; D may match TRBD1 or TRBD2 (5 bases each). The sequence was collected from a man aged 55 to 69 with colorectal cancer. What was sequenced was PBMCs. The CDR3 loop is CASSFGGGNLYNEQFF. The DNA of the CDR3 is TGTGCCAGCAGCTTTGGGGGTGGCAACCTTTACAATGAGCAGTTCTTC.